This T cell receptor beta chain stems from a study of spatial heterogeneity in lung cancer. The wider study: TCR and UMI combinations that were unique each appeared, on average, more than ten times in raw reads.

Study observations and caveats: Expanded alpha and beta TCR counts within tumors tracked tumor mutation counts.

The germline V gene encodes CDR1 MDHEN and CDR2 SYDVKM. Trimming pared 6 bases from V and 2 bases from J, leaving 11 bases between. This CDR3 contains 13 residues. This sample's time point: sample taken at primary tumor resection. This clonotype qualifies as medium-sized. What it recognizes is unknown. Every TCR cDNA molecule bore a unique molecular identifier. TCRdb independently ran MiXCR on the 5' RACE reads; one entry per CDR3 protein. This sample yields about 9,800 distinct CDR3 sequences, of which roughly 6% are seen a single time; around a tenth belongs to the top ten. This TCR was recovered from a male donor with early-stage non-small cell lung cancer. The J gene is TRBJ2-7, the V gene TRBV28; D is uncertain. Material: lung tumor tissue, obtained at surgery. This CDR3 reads CASSTWDTYEQYF. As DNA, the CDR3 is TGTGCCAGCAGCACCTGGGATACCTACGAGCAGTACTTC.